This T cell receptor (beta chain) was obtained from a study of human T cells and chemical hapten exposure. Study details: Weekly administration of diphenylcyclopropenone to the scalp of patients continued throughout the roughly 22-week study.

MiXCR was run by TCRdb on the RACE reads, yielding one entry per CDR3 protein. The sample shows approximately 100,000 distinct CDR3 sequences, 9% to 15% of them seen only once. This clonotype was found many times. As yet, its antigen is unknown. Time point defined: pre-sensitization, week 0. The treatment denotes: therapeutic diphenylcyclopropenone sensitization with weekly scalp DPC. Blood sampling occurred before each patch-test application. Germline V gene sequence: CDR1 MDHEN, CDR2 SYDVKM. The CDR3 is 15 residues long. The ends were cut back, 6 bases at V and 2 bases at J, with 14 bases in the middle. Points from the study as a whole: DPC sensitization produced no change in TCRs with frequency above 1 in 1000.

The starting material was whole blood, obtained in connection with sensitization to the hapten diphenylcyclopropenone (DPC). The rearrangement joins TRBV28 to TRBJ2-4; D possibly corresponds to TRBD2 (6 bases). The sequence came from a woman in her 50s with alopecia areata. Some clones in this sample may be carry-over from other donors' samples. The CDR3 region has the DNA TGTGCCAGCAGCACGACCGGGAGACCCAAAAACATTCAGTACTTC. Its protein is CASSTTGRPKNIQYF.